This is a list of T cell receptor beta chains from one sample in a study of siplizumab effects on memory and regulatory T cells. Using immunoSEQ multiplex PCR, the repertoire was profiled, and TCRdb retains in-frame clones only, with some absent. The table shows tens of thousands of clones, with approximately 95% occurring only once. Sequencing used non-Treg CD4+ T cells sorted from blood. The receptors originated from a human donor in good health. Each CDR3 is given with its conserved first and last residue. Fields, in order: J gene, V gene, CDR3 protein.

J: TRBJ2-2
V: TRBV18
CDR3: CASSPPRGYTGELFF

J: TRBJ2-4
V: TRBV18
CDR3: CASSPSIHGVKNIQYF

J: TRBJ2-6
V: TRBV27
CDR3: CASSGSLAGANVLTF

J: TRBJ2-7
V: TRBV30
CDR3: CAWRGGGSYEQYF

J: TRBJ2-2
V: TRBV10-3
CDR3: CAIAQGPDTGELFF

J: TRBJ2-2
V: TRBV19
CDR3: CASSRSSPLVTAGELFF

J: TRBJ1-1
V: TRBV30
CDR3: CAWRVAGTVNTEAFF

J: TRBJ1-1
V: TRBV18
CDR3: CASSSRMTARNTEAFF

J: TRBJ2-7
V: TRBV30
CDR3: CAWSVPGGRDEQYF

J: TRBJ2-7
V: TRBV19
CDR3: CASGLAGGLYEQYF

J: TRBJ1-2
V: TRBV18
CDR3: CASSPVSGTDGYTF

J: TRBJ1-1
V: TRBV7-8
CDR3: CASSFMGGVGEAFF

J: TRBJ2-5
V: TRBV5-6
CDR3: CASSLFQPGLETQYF

J: TRBJ1-2
V: TRBV15
CDR3: CATSVDLVQGGYTF

J: TRBJ1-1
V: TRBV19
CDR3: CASSSDRGTEAFF

J: TRBJ1-1
V: TRBV4-2
CDR3: CASSQETGNTEAFF

J: TRBJ2-3
V: TRBV5-1
CDR3: CASSVVVLGDTQYF

J: TRBJ2-1
V: TRBV7-2
CDR3: CASSLAWVYNEQFF

J: TRBJ2-7
V: TRBV28
CDR3: CASKGQPDYEQYF

J: TRBJ2-5
V: TRBV7-9
CDR3: CASSLVAVQIGTQYF

J: TRBJ2-1
V: TRBV2
CDR3: CASRTSGGTGNNEQFF

J: TRBJ1-3
V: TRBV2
CDR3: CASSELARDRVVRNTIYF

J: TRBJ2-7
V: TRBV7-2
CDR3: CASSTDRHLLKYF

J: TRBJ1-6
V: TRBV7-9
CDR3: CASSLEGASSPLHF

J: TRBJ1-1
V: TRBV5-1
CDR3: CASSRGGLSTEAFF

J: TRBJ2-6
V: TRBV18
CDR3: CASSAGAPGSGANVLTF

J: TRBJ1-4
V: TRBV5-8
CDR3: CASVRDRGEKLFF

J: TRBJ2-6
V: TRBV5-1
CDR3: CASSSGGTGANVLTF

J: TRBJ2-1
V: TRBV14
CDR3: CASSQVHEQFF

J: TRBJ1-5
V: TRBV30
CDR3: CAWTTGGGYNQPQHF

J: TRBJ1-1
V: TRBV4-2
CDR3: CASSQGAGGNTEAFF

J: TRBJ2-3
V: TRBV11-3
CDR3: CASRRTSGRDTQYF

J: TRBJ1-1
V: TRBV18
CDR3: CASTLTGRNTEAFF

J: TRBJ2-7
V: TRBV5-4
CDR3: CASSLDRYEQYF

J: TRBJ2-3
V: TRBV30
CDR3: CAWSEGLAGGPSDTQYF

J: TRBJ2-5
V: TRBV4-3
CDR3: CASSQNTGGETQYF

J: TRBJ2-7
V: TRBV7-2
CDR3: CASSLRGYPYEQYF